This T cell receptor beta chain appears in the sequencing data of a study of identical twins (dated by TCRdb to between 2015 and 2016). Describing the broader study: To test whether fetal clonotypes persist, the study used deep sequencing on TCR alpha and beta repertoires from monozygotic twins, unrelated adults of various ages, and cord blood. Replicate twin experiments were performed at different times using different library preparation protocols to rule out contamination.

Remarks on this clonotype: The antigen it binds to is not known. The input lacks base qualities; no much larger clone sits a single base away.

The library was made by 5' RACE. These reads were obtained on an Illumina HiSeq 2000. Template switching added a universal primer binding site, and the final cDNA carried a unique molecular identifier that allowed TCR cDNA molecules to be counted accurately. Specific primers in the conserved constant-segment region were used to synthesize first-strand cDNA for the TCR alpha and beta chains. Each cDNA library was double barcoded, with a SMART-Mk sample barcode plus Illumina barcodes, to control for contamination. TruSeq adapter sequences along with Illumina sample barcodes were introduced in two successive PCR steps. The TCR alpha and beta cDNA libraries were sequenced on the Illumina HiSeq platform using custom primers. On the authors' methods: MiGEC processed the raw reads to extract unique molecular identifiers, while MiXCR was used to determine the CDR3 positions. Recombination models were inferred per individual with the repgenHMM and IGoR tools using an EM algorithm. Shared clonotypes were analyzed with the tcR package in R, and sharing was normalized by the product of cloneset sizes. To study raw recombination free of thymic and clonal selection effects, out-of-frame nonproductive sequences were analyzed. TCRdb trimmed public reads at Q25 via fastp, called clones via MiXCR and kept in-frame beta chains. CDR3 protein sequences are deduplicated, and each keeps its most common genes and DNA. The V and J calls were determined by TCRdb, not by the authors. The table for this sample lists 500,000 to 700,000 distinct CDR3 sequences; roughly 7.1% of them were counted only once. The ten largest clones capture roughly 1.5% of the sample.

Every donor in the study was a healthy Caucasian. Three pairs of female monozygotic twins, all aged roughly 18 to 30 years, made up the twin cohort. The RNA used for TCR libraries was isolated from peripheral blood mononuclear cells. The CDR3 covers 13 residues, taking in both the cysteine and the phenylalanine. The DNA shown is the 39-base CDR3, in frame from base 1. Between the V and J ends, shortened by 5 bases and 5 bases respectively, the junction contains 13 bases. The germline V gene (reference sequence) gives CDR1 as SGHKS and CDR2 as YYEKEE. General findings and caveats noted by the study authors: Invariant T cells such as MAIT and iNKT could partly confound zero-insertion analyses, though diverse VJ usage argued against this for most clonotypes. Excess twin sharing in beta out-of-frame sequences was weaker because fewer shared sequences lowered the signal-to-noise ratio. Compared with coincidental sharing between unrelated individuals, out-of-frame TCR alpha sequences shared between twins showed an excess of sequences with low generation probability. Abundant cord blood beta clonotypes carried fewer insertions; young adult naive repertoires showed a weaker similar trend, while memory repertoires showed none. Out-of-frame TCR alpha sharing in monozygotic twins was systematically underestimated by recombination models, whereas sharing between unrelated individuals was in agreement with the recombination models. Because the same donors could not be followed over many years, conclusions were based on cross-sectional statistical analysis.

These data were also reused for a study on yellow fever vaccine responses in identical twins. The second paper states: According to the authors, the vaccine-induced T cell response in identical twins seemed to be partly convergent and partly specific to each individual. In identical twins, the study followed T cell clones that responded to the vaccine with precision.

Specimen: PBMCs. The rearrangement joined TRBV5-5 to TRBJ1-1, with the D segment identity uncertain. The source is a woman aged 18-29 years in good health. The CDR3 region: CASSSGPGTEAFF. The sequenced DNA is TGTGCCAGCAGTTCGGGCCCGGGTACTGAAGCTTTCTTT.